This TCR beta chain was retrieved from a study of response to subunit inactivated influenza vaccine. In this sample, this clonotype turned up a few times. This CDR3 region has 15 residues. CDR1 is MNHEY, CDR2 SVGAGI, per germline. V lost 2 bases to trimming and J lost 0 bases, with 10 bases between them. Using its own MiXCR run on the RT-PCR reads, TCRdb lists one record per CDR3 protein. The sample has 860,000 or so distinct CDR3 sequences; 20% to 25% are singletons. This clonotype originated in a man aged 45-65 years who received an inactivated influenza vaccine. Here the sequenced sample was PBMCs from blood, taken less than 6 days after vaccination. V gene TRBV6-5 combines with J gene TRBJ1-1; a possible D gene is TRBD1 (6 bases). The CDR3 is CASSYGQLMNTEAFF. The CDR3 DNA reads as TGTGCCAGCAGTTACGGACAGCTCATGAACACTGAAGCTTTCTTT.